These 10 T cell receptor beta chains were all obtained from the same sample, sequenced in a study of OX40 agonist ivuxolimab in advanced cancers. Some clones are missing from TCRdb's copy, which holds only in-frame ones; the method was immunoSEQ multiplex PCR. This sample has about 36,000 clones, with around 80% found just once. The material sequenced was CD4+ or CD8+ T cells sorted from blood, taken in a trial of the OX40 agonist ivuxolimab. These receptors all stem from an adult with an advanced solid tumor such as melanoma, head and neck, liver or kidney cancer.

This clone was detected only a few times. The genes are TRBV21-1 and TRBJ1-5; TRBD1 is taken as the D call from the table, unchecked against the DNA. TRBV21-1 is listed as a pseudogene. The CDR3 extends over 16 amino acids. The CDR3 DNA reads TGTGCCAGCAGCGTTGGGGGGACAGTGAGCAATCAGCCCCAGCATTTT. Amino acid sequence: CASSVGGTVSNQPQHF.

This chain links TRBV11-3 with TRBJ1-1; D unresolved. Germline assignment: CDR1 SGHNT and CDR2 YENEEA. Trimming shortened V by 5 bases and J by 3 bases, and 16 bases separated the two germline ends. The CDR3 has 15 amino acids. Here the CDR3 reads CASSEDSRVHTEAFF. In nucleotides, the CDR3 is TGTGCCAGCAGCGAAGATTCGAGAGTCCACACTGAAGCTTTCTTT.

The chain couples TRBV14 to TRBJ1-2, with 8 bases lining up with TRBD1. Unmatched junction bases numbered 5, after V lost 1 base and J lost 7 bases. This CDR3 has 14 residues. The V gene's germline CDR1 is SGHDN and CDR2 FVKESK. The CDR3 spells CASSQVQGAGGYTF. The CDR3, as DNA: TGTGCCAGCAGCCAAGTCCAGGGGGCGGGTGGCTACACCTTC.

The gene calls are TRBV5-1 and TRBJ2-7, with D tentatively TRBD2 (5 bases). Trimming stripped 0 bases from V and 10 bases from J, with 11 bases between. Germline-derived CDR1 and CDR2 are SGHRS and YFSETQ. CDR3 length: 12 residues. The CDR3 DNA reads as TGCGCCAGCAGCTTGGGAGAGGAGGTACAGTACTTC. Protein sequence: CASSLGEEVQYF.

The rearrangement joins TRBV7-9 to TRBJ2-7; maybe TRBD2 (5 bases). Germline lookup yields CDR1 SEHNR and CDR2 FQNEAQ (reference sequence). The V end lost 3 bases, the J end lost 0 bases, and 12 bases lay between the germline ends. CDR3 length: 15 residues. The CDR3 region has the DNA TGTGCCAGCAGCTTGGTGGCTAGCTACTCCTACGAGCAGTACTTC. Its protein product is CASSLVASYSYEQYF. Filled out from reference TRBV7-9 and TRBJ2-7, the complete variable domain reads DTGVSQNPRHKITKRGQNVTFRCDPISEHNRLYWYRQTLGQGPEFLTYFQNEAQLEKSRLLSDRFSAERPKGSFSTLEIQRTEQGDSAMYLCASSLVASYSYEQYFGPGTRLTVT.

Note on this clone: The junction shows a germline mismatch at one end, possibly a read error. This chain uses TRBV6-5 with TRBJ1-1; no definite D call. The CDR3 extends over 16 amino acids. Germline CDR1 is MNHEY and CDR2 is SVGAGI. The chain's CDR3 is CASSYNERVVKTEAFF. Here the CDR3 DNA reads TGTGCCAGCAGTTACAATGAGCGGGTTGTGAAAACTGAAGCTTTCTTT.

The chain links TRBV23-1 to TRBJ1-6; D call uncertain. TRBV23-1 is reported as an ORF; its role is uncertain. The CDR3 is 17 amino acids. V was clipped by 2 bases and J by 0 bases, with 11 bases between them. For the CDR3, the DNA is TGCGCCAGCAGTCAAAATAATCTAAGCTCCTATAATTCACCCCTCCACTTT. Its translation: CASSQNNLSSYNSPLHF.

This clone was recorded a few times. J is TRBJ1-1 and V is TRBV10-1, with a tentative D call TRBD1 (6 bases). V was clipped by 4 bases and J by 0 bases, with 6 bases between them. This CDR3 is 13 amino acids long. From germline, CDR1 is WNHNN and CDR2 SYGVQD (reference sequence). This chain's CDR3 is CASSGTVNTEAFF. The CDR3 coding sequence is TGCGCCAGCAGTGGGACAGTGAACACTGAAGCTTTCTTT.

This chain's CDR3 is CASSEPGWEEAFF. The CDR3, as DNA: TGTGCCAGCAGCGAACCAGGGTGGGAGGAAGCTTTCTTT. The J gene is TRBJ1-1, the V gene TRBV7-6; the D gene is possibly TRBD1 (5 bases). V lost 5 bases and J lost 8, with 15 bases in between. The germline CDR1 and CDR2 sequences are SGHVS and FNYEAQ. This CDR3 region has 13 residues.

The gene calls are TRBV10-3 and TRBJ2-5, with 10 bases aligning to TRBD1. Germline lookup yields CDR1 ENHRY and CDR2 SYGVKD. Unmatched junction bases numbered 1, after V lost 6 bases and J lost 3 bases. CDR3 length: 13 amino acids. CDR3 sequence reads: CAIRGTGEETQYF. The CDR3 DNA sequence: TGTGCCATCAGGGGGACAGGGGAAGAGACCCAGTACTTC.